This T cell receptor (beta chain) was obtained from a study of low-dose radiotherapy and immunotherapy resistance in tumors. Looked up from germline, CDR1 is MNHEY and CDR2 is SMNVEV (reference sequence). J gave up 7 bases and V 5 bases, and 11 bases lay outside the gene matches. This CDR3 spans 14 amino acids. Worth noting for this clonotype: A far larger clone is off by one base, so a read error is likely.

TRAV- and TRBV-specific primers were used for first-strand cDNA, which covered alpha and beta chains. Amplification of TCRs used a constant-region primer and V-primer adapter for approximately 18 PCR cycles. TCRdb ran MiXCR on the reads and lists one entry per CDR3 protein. The sample contains tens of thousands of distinct CDR3 sequences, 15% to 20% of which appear only once. As to time point: before trial treatment. Donors received nivolumab, ipilimumab, aspirin, low-dose cyclophosphamide and low-dose radiotherapy. The source material was PBMCs, sampled before treatment. This clonotype was sampled from a male donor with prostate cancer. The gene calls are TRBV27 and TRBJ2-7; 7 nucleotides match TRBD1. CDR3 nucleotide sequence: TGTGCCAGCAGTCGGGGACAGATAAACAATGAGCAGTACTTC. It codes for CASSRGQINNEQYF.